Sequencing of this T cell receptor beta chain was carried out in a study of OX40 agonist ivuxolimab in advanced cancers. For the study at large: The study treated patients with ivuxolimab, an agonistic anti-OX40 (CD134) antibody. Patients received ivuxolimab, an intravenous treatment, every 2 weeks at 0.01 to 10 mg/kg. The dose-escalation cohort had hepatocellular carcinoma, melanoma, renal cell or head and neck cancer. Males comprised around 80% of the group, whose mean age was about 61 years (range about 20 to 85).

The germline gives CDR1 ENHRY, CDR2 SYGVKD. Deletions cut 10 bases from V and 0 bases from J, with 9 bases between. The CDR3 extends over 13 amino acids. The data were produced by immunoSEQ multiplex PCR, yet TCRdb's version contains in-frame clones alone and is incomplete. This sample carries about 17,000 clones, less than 90% of them seen once, and the ten largest clones take approximately 70%. The chain recombines TRBV10-3 with TRBJ2-2; no clear D. Source: CD4+ or CD8+ T cells sorted from blood, taken in a trial of the OX40 agonist ivuxolimab. The TCR sequence derives from an adult with an advanced solid tumor such as melanoma, head and neck, liver or kidney cancer. This CDR3 is CATLDTNTGELFF. The CDR3, as DNA: TGTGCCACCCTTGACACGAACACCGGGGAGCTGTTTTTT.